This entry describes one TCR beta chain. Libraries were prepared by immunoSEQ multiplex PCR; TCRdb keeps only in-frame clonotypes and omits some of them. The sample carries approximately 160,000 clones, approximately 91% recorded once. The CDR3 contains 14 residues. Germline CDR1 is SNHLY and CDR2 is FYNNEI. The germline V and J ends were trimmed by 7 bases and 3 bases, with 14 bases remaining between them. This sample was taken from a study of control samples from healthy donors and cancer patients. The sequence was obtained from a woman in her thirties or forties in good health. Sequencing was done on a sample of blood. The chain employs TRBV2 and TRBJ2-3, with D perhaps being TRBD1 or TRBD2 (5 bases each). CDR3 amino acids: CASIDEGLTDTQYF. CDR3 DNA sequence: TGTGCCAGCATTGACGAGGGGCTAACAGATACGCAGTATTTT.